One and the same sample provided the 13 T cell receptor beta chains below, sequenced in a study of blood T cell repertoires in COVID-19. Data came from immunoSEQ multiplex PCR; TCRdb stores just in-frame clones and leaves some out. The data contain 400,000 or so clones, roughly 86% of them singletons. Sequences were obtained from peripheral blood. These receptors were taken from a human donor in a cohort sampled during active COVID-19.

CDR3 sequence reads: CSAEVAGGPRAYEQYF. The CDR3 region has the DNA TGCAGCGCAGAAGTCGCGGGAGGGCCCAGGGCCTACGAGCAGTACTTC. The chain uses TRBV29-1 and TRBJ2-7; 9 nucleotides align to TRBD2. Germline loops: CDR1 SQVTM, CDR2 ANQGSEA. The CDR3 extends over 16 amino acids. After removal of 7 bases from V and 2 bases from J, the junction contained 15 bases not matched to a gene.

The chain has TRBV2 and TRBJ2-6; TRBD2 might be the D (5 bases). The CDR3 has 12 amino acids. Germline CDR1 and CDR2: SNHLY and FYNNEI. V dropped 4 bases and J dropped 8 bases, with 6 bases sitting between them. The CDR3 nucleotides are TGTGCCAGCAGTGTCGGGACCAACGTCCTGACTTTC. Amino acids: CASSVGTNVLTF.

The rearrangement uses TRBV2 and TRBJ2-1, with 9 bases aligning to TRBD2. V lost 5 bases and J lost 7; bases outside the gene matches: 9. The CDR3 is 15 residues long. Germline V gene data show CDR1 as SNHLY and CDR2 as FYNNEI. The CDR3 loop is CASSLVAGEVNEQFF. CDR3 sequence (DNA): TGTGCCAGCAGTTTGGTAGCGGGAGAGGTTAATGAGCAGTTCTTC. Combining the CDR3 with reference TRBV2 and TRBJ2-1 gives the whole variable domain EPEVTQTPSHQVTQMGQEVILRCVPISNHLYFYWYRQILGQKVEFLVSFYNNEISEKSEIFDDQFSVERPDGSNFTLKIRSTKLEDSAMYFCASSLVAGEVNEQFFGPGTRLTVL.

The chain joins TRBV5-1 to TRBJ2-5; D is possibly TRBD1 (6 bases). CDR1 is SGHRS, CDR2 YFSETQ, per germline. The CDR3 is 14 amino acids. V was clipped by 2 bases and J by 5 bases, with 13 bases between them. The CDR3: CASSLNRAGETQYF. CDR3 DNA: TGCGCCAGCAGCTTAAACAGGGCAGGGGAGACCCAGTACTTC.

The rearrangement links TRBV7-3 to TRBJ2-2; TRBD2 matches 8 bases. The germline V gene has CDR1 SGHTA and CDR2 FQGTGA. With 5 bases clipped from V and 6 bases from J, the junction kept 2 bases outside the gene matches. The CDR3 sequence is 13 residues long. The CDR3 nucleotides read TGTGCCAGCAGCCCTAGCGGGCCCGGGGAGCTGTTTTTT. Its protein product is CASSPSGPGELFF.

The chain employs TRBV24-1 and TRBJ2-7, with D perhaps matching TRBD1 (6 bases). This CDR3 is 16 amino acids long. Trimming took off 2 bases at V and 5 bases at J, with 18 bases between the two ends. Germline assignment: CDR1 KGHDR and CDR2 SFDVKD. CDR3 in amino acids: CATSDWGLGAGNEQYF. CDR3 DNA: TGTGCCACCAGTGATTGGGGGTTGGGGGCCGGGAACGAGCAGTACTTC.

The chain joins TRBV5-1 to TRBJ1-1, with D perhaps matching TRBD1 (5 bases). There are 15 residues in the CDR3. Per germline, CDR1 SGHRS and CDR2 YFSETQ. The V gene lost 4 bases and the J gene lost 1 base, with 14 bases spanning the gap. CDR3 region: CASSTGDYANTEAFF. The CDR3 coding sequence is TGCGCCAGCAGCACCGGGGACTACGCGAACACTGAAGCTTTCTTT.

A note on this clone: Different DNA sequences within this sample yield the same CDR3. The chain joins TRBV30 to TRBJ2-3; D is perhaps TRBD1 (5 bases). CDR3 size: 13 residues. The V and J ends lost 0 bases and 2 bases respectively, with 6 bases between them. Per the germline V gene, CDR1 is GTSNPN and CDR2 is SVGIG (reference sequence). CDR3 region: CAWSVGVTDTQYF. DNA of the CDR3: TGTGCCTGGAGTGTAGGGGTCACAGATACGCAGTATTTT.

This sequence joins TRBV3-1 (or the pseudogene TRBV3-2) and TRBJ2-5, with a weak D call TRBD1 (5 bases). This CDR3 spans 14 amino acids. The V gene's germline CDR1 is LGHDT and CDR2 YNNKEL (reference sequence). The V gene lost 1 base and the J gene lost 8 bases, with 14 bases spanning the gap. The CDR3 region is CASSQVREGETQYF. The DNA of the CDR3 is TGTGCCAGCAGCCAAGTCCGTGAAGGGGAAACCCAGTACTTC.

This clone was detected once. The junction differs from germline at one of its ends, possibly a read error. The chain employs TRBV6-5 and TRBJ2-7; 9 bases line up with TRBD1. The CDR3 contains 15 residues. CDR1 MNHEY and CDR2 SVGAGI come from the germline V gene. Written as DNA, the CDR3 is TGTGCCAGCAGTTACCGCTTCGGGACAGGGCTAACCTCAAACTTC. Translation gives CASSYRFGTGLTSNF.

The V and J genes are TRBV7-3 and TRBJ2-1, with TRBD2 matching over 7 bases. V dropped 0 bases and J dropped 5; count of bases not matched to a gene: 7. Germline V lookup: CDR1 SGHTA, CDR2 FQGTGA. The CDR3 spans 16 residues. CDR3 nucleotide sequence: TGTGCCAGCAGCTTAACTGGCGGGGGTGAGAACAATGAGCAGTTCTTC. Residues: CASSLTGGGENNEQFF.

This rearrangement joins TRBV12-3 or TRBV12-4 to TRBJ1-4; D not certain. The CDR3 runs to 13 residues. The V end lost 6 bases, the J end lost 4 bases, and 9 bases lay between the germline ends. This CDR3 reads CASRKGVNEKLFF. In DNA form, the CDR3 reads TGTGCCAGCAGGAAGGGAGTTAATGAAAAACTGTTTTTT.

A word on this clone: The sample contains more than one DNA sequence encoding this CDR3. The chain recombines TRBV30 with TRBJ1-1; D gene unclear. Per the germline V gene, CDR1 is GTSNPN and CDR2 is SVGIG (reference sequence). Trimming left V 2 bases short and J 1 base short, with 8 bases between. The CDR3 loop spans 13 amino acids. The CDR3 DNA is TGTGCCTGGAGTAGAGGGCCGAACACTGAAGCTTTCTTT. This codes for CAWSRGPNTEAFF. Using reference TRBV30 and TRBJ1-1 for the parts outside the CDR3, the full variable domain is SQTIHQWPATLVQPVGSPLSLECTVEGTSNPNLYWYRQAAGRGLQLLFYSVGIGQISSEVPQNLSASRPQDRQFILSSKKLLLSDSGFYLCAWSRGPNTEAFFGQGTRLTVV.